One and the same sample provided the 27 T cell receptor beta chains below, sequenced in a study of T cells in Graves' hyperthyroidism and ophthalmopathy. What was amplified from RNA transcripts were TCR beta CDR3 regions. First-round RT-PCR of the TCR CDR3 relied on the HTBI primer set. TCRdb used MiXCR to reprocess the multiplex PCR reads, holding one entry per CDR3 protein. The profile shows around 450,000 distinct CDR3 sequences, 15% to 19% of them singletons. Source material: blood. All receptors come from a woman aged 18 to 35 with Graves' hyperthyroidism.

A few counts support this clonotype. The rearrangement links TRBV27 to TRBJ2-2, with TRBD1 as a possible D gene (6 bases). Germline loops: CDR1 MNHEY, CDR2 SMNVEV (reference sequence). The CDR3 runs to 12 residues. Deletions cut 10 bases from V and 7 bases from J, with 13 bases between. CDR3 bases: TGTGCCACGAGGGGGATTGTCGGGGAGCTGTTTTTT. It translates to CATRGIVGELFF.

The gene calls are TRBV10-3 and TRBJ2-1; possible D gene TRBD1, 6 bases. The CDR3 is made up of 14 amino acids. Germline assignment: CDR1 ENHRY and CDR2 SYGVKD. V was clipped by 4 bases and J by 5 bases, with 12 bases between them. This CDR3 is CAISAPGQNNEQFF. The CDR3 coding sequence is TGTGCCATCAGTGCCCCGGGACAAAACAATGAGCAGTTCTTC.

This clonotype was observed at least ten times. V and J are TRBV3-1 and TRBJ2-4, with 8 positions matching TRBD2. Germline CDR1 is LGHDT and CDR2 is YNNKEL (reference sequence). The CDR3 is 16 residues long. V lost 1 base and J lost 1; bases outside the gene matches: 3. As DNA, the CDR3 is TGTGCCAGCAGCCAAGCGGGGGGGAGGGCCAAAAACATTCAGTACTTC. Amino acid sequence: CASSQAGGRAKNIQYF.

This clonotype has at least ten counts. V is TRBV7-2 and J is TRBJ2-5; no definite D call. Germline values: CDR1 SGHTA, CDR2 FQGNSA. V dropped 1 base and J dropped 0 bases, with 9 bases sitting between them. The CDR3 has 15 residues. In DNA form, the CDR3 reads TGTGCCAGCAGCTTAGAACCCGGATACCAAGAGACCCAGTACTTC. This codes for CASSLEPGYQETQYF.

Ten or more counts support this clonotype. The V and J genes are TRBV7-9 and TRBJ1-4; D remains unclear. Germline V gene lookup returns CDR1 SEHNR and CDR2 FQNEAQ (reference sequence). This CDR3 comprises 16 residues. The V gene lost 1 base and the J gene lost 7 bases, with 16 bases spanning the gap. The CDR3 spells CASSLGPSVIREKLFF. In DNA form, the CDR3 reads TGTGCCAGCAGCTTAGGGCCCTCCGTCATCCGTGAAAAACTGTTTTTT.

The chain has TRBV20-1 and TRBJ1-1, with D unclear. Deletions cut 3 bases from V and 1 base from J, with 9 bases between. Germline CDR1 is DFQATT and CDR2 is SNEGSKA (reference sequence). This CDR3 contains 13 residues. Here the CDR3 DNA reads TGCAGTGCTAGGCGAACAGAGAACACTGAAGCTTTCTTT. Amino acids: CSARRTENTEAFF.

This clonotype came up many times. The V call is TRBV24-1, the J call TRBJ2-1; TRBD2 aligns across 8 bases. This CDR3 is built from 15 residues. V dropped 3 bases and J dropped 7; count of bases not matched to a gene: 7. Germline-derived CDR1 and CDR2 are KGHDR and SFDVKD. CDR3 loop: CATSDAGRAPNEQFF. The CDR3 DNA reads TGTGCCACCAGTGATGCCGGGAGGGCCCCGAATGAGCAGTTCTTC.

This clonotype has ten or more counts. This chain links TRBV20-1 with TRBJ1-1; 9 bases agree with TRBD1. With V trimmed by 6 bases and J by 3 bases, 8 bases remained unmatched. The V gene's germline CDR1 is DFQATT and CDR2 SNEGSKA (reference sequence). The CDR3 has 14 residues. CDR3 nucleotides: TGCAGTGCCAGACAGGGGGGTCCCTACACTGAAGCTTTCTTT. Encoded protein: CSARQGGPYTEAFF.

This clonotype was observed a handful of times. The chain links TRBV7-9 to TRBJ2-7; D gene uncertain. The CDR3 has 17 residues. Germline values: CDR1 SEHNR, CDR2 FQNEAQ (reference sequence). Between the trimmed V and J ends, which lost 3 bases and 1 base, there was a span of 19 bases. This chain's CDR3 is CASSFLTRSGRSYEQYF. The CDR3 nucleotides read TGTGCCAGCAGCTTTCTGACCCGATCGGGCCGATCCTACGAGCAGTACTTC.

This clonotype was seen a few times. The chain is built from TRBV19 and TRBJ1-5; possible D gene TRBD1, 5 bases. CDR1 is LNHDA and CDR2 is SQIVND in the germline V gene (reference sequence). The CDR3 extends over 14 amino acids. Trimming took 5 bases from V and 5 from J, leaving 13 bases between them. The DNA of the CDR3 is TGTGCCAGTAGTCCCAGGGTTAAGTATCAGCCCCAGCATTTT. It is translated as CASSPRVKYQPQHF.

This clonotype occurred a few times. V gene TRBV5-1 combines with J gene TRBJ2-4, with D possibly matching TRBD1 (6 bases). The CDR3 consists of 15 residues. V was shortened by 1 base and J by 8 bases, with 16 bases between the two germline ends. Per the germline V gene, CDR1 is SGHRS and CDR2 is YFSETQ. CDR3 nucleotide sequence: TGCGCCAGCAGCTTGTGGACAGAAAATGGGCACATTCAGTACTTC. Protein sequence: CASSLWTENGHIQYF.

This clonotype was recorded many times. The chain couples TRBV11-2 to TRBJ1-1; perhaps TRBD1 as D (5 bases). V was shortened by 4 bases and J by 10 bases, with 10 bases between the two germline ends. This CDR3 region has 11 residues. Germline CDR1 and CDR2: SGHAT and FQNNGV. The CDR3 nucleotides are TGTGCCAGCAGCTACGACGGGGGAGCTTTCTTT. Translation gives CASSYDGGAFF.

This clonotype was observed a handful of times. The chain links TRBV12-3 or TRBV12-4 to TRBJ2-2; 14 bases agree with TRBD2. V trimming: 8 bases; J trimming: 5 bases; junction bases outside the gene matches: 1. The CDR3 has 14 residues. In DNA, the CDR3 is TGTGCCAGCGGGACTAGCGGGGGAACCGGGGAGCTGTTTTTT. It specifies CASGTSGGTGELFF.

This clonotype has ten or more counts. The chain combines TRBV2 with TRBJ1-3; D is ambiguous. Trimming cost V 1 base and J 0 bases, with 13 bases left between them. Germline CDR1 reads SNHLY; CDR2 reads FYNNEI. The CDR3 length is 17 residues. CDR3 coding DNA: TGTGCCAGCAGTGAAGTATCATCCCCGAGCTCTGGAAACACCATATATTTT. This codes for CASSEVSSPSSGNTIYF.

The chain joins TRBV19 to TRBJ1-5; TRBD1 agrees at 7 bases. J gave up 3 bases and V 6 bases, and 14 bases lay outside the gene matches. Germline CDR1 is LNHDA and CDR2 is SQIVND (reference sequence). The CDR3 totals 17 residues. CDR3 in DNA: TGTGCCAGTAGCACAGAGGGGGCCGTCGTATACAATCAGCCCCAGCATTTT. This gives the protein CASSTEGAVVYNQPQHF. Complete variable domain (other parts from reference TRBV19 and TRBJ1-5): DGGITQSPKYLFRKEGQNVTLSCEQNLNHDAMYWYRQDPGQGLRLIYYSQIVNDFQKGDIAEGYSVSREKKESFPLTVTSAQKNPTAFYLCASSTEGAVVYNQPQHFGDGTRLSIL.

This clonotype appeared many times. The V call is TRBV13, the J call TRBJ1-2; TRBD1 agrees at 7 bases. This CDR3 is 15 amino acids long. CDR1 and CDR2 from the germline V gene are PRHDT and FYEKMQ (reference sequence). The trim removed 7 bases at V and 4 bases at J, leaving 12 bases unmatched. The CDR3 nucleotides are TGTGCCAGCACCTTCCCGACAGGGATAGGCTATGGCTACACCTTC. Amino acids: CASTFPTGIGYGYTF.

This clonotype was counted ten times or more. CDR3 in DNA: TGTGCCAGCAGCTCAAGACCCATGGTAGCGGGGCTGAGCTCCTACAATGAGCAGTTCTTC. This translates into CASSSRPMVAGLSSYNEQFF. The rearrangement links TRBV7-3 to TRBJ2-1; 8 bases agree with TRBD2. The CDR3 runs 20 residues. The germline CDR1 and CDR2 sequences are SGHTA and FQGTGA. After removal of 4 bases from V and 0 bases from J, the junction contained 17 bases not matched to a gene.

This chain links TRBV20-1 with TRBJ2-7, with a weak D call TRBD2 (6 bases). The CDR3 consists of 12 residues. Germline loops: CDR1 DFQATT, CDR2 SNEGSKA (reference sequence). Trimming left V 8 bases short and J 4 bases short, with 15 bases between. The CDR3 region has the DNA TGCAGTCCTTATAGCGGAGGTTACGAGCAGTACTTC. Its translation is CSPYSGGYEQYF.

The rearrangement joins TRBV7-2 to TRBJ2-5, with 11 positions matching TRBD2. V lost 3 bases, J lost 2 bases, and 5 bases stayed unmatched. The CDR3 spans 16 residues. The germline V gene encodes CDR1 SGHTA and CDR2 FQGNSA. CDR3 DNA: TGTGCCAGCAGCTTGCTGGTAGCGGGGGGGCAAGAGACCCAGTACTTC. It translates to CASSLLVAGGQETQYF.

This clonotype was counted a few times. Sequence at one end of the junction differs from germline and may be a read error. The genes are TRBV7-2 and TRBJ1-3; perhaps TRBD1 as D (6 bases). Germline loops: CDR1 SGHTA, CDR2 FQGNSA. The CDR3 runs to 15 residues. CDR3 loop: CASSPQTGSGNTIYF. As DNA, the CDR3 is TGTGCCAGCAGCCCTCAGACAGGCTCTGGGAACACCATATATTTT.

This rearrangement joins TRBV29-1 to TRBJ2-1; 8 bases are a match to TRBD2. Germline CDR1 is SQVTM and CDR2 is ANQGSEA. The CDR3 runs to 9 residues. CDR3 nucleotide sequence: TGCTCGGGAGGGGATGAGCAGTTCTTC. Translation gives CSGGDEQFF.

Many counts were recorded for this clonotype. The CDR3 DNA sequence: TGTGCCAGCAGTCCGATGGTGGGGTTAAGGCCTAATGAAAAACTGTTTTTT. Its protein product is CASSPMVGLRPNEKLFF. This chain uses TRBV12-3 or TRBV12-4 with TRBJ1-4, with D unresolved. Trimming shortened V by 5 bases and J by 3 bases, and 19 bases separated the two germline ends. The CDR3 has 17 amino acids.

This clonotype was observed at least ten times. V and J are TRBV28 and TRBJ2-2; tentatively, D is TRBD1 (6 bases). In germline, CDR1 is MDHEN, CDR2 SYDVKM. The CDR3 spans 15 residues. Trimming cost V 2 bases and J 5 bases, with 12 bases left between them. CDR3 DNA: TGTGCCAGCAGTTTAACAGGGAAATTAACCGGGGAGCTGTTTTTT. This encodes CASSLTGKLTGELFF.

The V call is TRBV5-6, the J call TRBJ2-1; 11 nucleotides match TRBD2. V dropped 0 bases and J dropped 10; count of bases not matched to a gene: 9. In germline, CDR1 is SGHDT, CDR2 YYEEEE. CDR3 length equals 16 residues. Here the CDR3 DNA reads TGTGCCAGCAGCTTGGGAATTAGCGGGAGGGCCAAAGAGCAGTTCTTC. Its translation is CASSLGISGRAKEQFF.

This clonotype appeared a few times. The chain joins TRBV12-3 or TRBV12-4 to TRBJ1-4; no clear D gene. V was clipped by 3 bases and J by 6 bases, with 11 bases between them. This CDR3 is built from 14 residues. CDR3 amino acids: CASSLGRLDEKLFF. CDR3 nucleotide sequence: TGTGCCAGCAGTTTGGGAAGGTTAGATGAAAAACTGTTTTTT.

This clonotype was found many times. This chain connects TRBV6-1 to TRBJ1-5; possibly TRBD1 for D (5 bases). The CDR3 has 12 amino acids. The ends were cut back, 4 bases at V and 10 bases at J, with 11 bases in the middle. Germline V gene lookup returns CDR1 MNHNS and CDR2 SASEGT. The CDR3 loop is CASSGQFFPQHF. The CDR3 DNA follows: TGTGCCAGCAGTGGACAGTTCTTTCCCCAGCATTTT.

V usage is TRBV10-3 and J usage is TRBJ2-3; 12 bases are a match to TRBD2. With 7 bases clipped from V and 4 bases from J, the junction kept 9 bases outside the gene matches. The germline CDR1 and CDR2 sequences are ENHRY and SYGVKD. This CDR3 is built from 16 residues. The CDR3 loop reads CAIMASGGATADTQYF. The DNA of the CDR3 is TGTGCCATCATGGCTAGCGGGGGGGCCACCGCAGATACGCAGTATTTT.